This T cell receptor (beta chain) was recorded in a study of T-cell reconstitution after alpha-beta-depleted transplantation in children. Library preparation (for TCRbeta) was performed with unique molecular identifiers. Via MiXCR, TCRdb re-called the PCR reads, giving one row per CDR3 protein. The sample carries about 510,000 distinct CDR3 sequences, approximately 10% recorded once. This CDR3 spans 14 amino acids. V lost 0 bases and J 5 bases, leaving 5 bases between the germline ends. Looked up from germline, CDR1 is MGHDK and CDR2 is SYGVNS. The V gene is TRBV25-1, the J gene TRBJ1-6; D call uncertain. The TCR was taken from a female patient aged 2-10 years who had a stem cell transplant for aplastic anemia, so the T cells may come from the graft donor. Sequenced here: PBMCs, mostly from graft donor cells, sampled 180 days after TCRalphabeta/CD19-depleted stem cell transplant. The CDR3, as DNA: TGTGCCAGCAGTGAATACCCGGATAATTCACCCCTCCACTTT. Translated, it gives CASSEYPDNSPLHF.